The entry below gives a single TCR beta chain sequence along with its context. The data stem from a study of cytomegalovirus exposure and HLA in healthy donors. The CDR3 has 14 amino acids. Germline V gene data show CDR1 as SGHRS and CDR2 as YFSETQ. The V end was cut by 2 bases, the J end by 2 bases, with 11 bases between. Primers: 60 Vbeta forward and 13 Jbeta reverse. Original methodology: Later work found 80 million to 85 million unique TCR beta chains, with 9.5 million to 11 million shared. The protocol was immunoSEQ multiplex PCR, while the TCRdb copy is restricted to in-frame clones and leaves out a portion. That table gives V, J and clone size, and the DNA gave D and trimming. In the table there are approximately 130,000 clones, around 86% of which are singletons.

This receptor was taken from a woman between 50 and 59 years old in good health and CMV-seropositive. Input material: PBMCs. The chain joins TRBV5-1 to TRBJ2-7; D gene uncertain. This CDR3 reads CASSFGPSAYEQYF. The CDR3 DNA reads TGCGCCAGCAGCTTTGGGCCTTCAGCCTACGAGCAGTACTTC. The full variable domain, with the rest looked up from reference TRBV5-1 and TRBJ2-7, is KAGVTQTPRYLIKTRGQQVTLSCSPISGHRSVSWYQQTPGQGLQFLFEYFSETQRNKGNFPGRFSGRQFSNSRSEMNVSTLELGDSALYLCASSFGPSAYEQYFGPGTRLTVT.